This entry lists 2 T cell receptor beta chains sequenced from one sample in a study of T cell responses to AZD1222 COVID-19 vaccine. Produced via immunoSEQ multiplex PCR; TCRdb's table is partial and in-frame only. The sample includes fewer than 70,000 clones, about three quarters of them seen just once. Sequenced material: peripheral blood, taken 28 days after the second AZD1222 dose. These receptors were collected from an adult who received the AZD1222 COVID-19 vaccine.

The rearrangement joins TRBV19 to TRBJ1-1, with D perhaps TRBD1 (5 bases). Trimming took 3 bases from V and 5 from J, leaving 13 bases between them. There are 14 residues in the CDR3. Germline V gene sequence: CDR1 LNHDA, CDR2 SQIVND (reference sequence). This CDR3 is CASSIKAGSTEAFF. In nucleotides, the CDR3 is TGTGCCAGTAGTATTAAGGCAGGGTCGACTGAAGCTTTCTTT.

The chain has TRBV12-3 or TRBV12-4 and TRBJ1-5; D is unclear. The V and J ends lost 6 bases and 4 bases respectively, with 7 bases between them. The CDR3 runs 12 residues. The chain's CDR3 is CASRQGNQPQHF. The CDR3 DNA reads TGTGCCAGCAGGCAAGGGAATCAGCCCCAGCATTTT.